Given below is one T cell receptor beta chain in context. This CDR3 spans 15 amino acids. CDR1 and CDR2 from the germline V gene are SNHLY and FYNNEI. V trimming: 6 bases; J trimming: 6 bases; junction bases outside the gene matches: 6. The data derive from a study of OX40 agonist ivuxolimab in advanced cancers. Study-wide background: Prior anti-PD-1, anti-PD-L1 or anti-CTLA-4 therapy did not bar entry, and roughly 40% had some.

Sequencing was performed with immunoSEQ multiplex PCR; in TCRdb, only in-frame clones are kept and a portion is missing. The table includes some 130,000 clones, around 91% detected once. V and J are TRBV2 and TRBJ2-6; 9 bases are shared with TRBD1. Specimen: CD4+ or CD8+ T cells sorted from blood, collected in a trial of the OX40 agonist ivuxolimab. The receptor's source is an adult with an advanced solid tumor such as melanoma, head and neck, liver or kidney cancer. The DNA of the CDR3 is TGTGCCAGCAGGCGGGACAGGGACCTGGCCAACGTCCTGACTTTC. This gives the protein CASRRDRDLANVLTF.